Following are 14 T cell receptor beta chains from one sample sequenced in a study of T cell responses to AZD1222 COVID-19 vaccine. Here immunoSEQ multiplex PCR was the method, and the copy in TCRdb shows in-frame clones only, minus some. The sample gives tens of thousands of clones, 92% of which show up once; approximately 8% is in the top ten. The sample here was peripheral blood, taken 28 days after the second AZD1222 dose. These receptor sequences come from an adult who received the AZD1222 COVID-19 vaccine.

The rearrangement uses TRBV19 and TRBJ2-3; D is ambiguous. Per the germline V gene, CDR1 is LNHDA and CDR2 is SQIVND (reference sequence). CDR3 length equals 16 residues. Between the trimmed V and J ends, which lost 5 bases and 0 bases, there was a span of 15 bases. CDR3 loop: CASSPRPASSTDTQYF. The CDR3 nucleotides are TGTGCCAGTAGTCCCCGACCAGCCTCTAGCACAGATACGCAGTATTTT.

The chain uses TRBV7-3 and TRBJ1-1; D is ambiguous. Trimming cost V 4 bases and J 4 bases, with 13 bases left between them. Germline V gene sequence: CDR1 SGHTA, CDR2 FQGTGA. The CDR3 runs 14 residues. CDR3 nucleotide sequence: TGTGCCAGCAGCTCCAGCCGGCCGGGCACTGAAGCTTTCTTT. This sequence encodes CASSSSRPGTEAFF.

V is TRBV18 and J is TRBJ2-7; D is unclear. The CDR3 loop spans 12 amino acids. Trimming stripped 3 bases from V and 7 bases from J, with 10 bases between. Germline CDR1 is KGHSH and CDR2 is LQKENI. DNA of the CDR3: TGTGCCAGCTCACCCCCCGTCGGAGAGCAGTACTTC. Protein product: CASSPPVGEQYF. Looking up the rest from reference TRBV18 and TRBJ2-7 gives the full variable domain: NAGVMQNPRHLVRRRGQEARLRCSPMKGHSHVYWYRQLPEEGLKFMVYLQKENIIDESGMPKERFSAEFPKEGPSILRIQQVVRGDSAAYFCASSPPVGEQYFGPGTRLTVT.

CDR3 coding DNA: TGTGCCAGCAGCCTCCGGGATCGGGGCTACACCTTC. It is translated as CASSLRDRGYTF. The chain combines TRBV28 with TRBJ1-2, with no clear D. The CDR3 is 12 residues long. CDR1 is MDHEN and CDR2 is SYDVKM in the germline V gene. The V gene lost 6 bases and the J gene lost 8 bases, with 13 bases spanning the gap.

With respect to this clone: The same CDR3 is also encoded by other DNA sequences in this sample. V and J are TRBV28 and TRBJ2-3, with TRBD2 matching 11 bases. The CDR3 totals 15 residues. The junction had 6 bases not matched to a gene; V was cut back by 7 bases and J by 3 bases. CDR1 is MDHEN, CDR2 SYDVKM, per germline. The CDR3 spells CASTQLAGATDTQYF. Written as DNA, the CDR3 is TGTGCCAGCACGCAACTAGCGGGAGCTACAGATACGCAGTATTTT.

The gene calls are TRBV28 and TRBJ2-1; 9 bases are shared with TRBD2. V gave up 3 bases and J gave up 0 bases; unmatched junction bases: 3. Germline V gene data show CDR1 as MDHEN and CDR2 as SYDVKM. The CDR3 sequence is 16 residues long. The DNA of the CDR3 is TGTGCCAGCAGTTTGAGCGGGGGGAGCTCCTACAATGAGCAGTTCTTC. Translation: CASSLSGGSSYNEQFF.

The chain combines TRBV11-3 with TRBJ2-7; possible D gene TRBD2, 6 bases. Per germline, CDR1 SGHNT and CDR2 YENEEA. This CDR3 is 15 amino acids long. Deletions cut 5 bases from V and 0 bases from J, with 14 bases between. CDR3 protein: CASSLPLASSYEQYF. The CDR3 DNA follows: TGTGCCAGCAGCCTACCCCTAGCGAGCTCCTACGAGCAGTACTTC.

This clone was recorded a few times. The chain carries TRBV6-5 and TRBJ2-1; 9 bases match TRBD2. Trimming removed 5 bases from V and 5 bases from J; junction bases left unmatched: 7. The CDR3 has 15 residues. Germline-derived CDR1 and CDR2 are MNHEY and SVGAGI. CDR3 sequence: CASSPPGLAHNEQFF. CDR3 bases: TGTGCCAGCAGTCCACCGGGACTAGCACACAATGAGCAGTTCTTC.

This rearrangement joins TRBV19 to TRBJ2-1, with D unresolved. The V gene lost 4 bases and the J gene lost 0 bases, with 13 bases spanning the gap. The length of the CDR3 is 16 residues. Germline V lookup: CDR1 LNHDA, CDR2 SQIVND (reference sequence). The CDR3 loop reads CASSTPRLASYNEQFF. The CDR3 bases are TGTGCCAGTAGTACCCCTCGCCTGGCCTCCTACAATGAGCAGTTCTTC.

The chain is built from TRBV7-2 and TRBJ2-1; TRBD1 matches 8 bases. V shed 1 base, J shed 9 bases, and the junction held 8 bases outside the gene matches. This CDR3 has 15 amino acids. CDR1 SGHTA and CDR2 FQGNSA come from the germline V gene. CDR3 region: CASSLGQGANGEQFF. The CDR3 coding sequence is TGTGCCAGCAGCTTAGGGCAGGGGGCGAATGGTGAGCAGTTCTTC.

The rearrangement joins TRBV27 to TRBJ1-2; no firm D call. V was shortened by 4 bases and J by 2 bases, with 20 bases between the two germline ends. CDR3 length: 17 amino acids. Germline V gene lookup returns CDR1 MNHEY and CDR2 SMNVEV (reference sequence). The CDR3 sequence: CASSSDNRALRNYGYTF. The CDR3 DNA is TGTGCCAGCAGTTCTGACAATCGGGCTTTAAGGAACTATGGCTACACCTTC.

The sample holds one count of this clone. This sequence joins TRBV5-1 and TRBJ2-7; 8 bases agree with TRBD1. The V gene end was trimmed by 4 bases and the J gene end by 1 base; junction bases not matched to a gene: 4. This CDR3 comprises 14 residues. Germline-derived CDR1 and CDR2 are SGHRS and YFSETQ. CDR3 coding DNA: TGCGCCAGCAGCACAGGACAGGGTTCCTACGAGCAGTACTTC. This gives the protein CASSTGQGSYEQYF. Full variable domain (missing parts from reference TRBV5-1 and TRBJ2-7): KAGVTQTPRYLIKTRGQQVTLSCSPISGHRSVSWYQQTPGQGLQFLFEYFSETQRNKGNFPGRFSGRQFSNSRSEMNVSTLELGDSALYLCASSTGQGSYEQYFGPGTRLTVT.

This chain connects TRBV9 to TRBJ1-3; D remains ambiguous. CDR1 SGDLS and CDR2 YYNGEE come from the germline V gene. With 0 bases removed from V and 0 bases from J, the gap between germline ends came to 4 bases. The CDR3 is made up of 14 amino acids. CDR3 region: CASSVGSSGNTIYF. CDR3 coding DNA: TGTGCCAGCAGCGTAGGATCCTCTGGAAACACCATATATTTT.

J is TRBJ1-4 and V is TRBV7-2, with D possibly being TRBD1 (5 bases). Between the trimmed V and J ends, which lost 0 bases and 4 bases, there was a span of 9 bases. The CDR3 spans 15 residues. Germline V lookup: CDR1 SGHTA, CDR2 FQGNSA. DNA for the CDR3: TGTGCCAGCAGCTTAGCGACAGCTCTTAATGAAAAACTGTTTTTT. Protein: CASSLATALNEKLFF.